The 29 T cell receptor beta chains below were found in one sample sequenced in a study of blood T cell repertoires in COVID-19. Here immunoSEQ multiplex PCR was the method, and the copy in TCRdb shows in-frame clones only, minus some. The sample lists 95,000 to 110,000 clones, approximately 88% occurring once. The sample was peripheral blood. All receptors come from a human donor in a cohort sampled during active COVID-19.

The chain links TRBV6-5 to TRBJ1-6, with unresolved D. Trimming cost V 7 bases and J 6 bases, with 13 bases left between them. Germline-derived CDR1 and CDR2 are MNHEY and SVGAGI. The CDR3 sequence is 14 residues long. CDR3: CASMGGLGNSPLHF. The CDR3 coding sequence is TGTGCCAGCATGGGAGGGTTAGGTAATTCACCCCTCCACTTT.

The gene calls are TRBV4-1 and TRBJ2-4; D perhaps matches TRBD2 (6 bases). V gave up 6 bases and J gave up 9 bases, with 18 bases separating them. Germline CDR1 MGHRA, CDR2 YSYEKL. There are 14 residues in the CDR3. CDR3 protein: CASSTTTGVIIQYF. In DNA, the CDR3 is TGCGCCAGCAGTACAACCACGGGGGTAATCATTCAGTACTTC.

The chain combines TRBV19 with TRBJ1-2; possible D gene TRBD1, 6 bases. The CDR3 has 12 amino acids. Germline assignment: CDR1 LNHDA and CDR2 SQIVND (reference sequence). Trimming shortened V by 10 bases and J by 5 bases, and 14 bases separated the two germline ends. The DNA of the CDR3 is TGTGCCACAGACAGGCCCCCGTATGGCTACACCTTC. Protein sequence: CATDRPPYGYTF.

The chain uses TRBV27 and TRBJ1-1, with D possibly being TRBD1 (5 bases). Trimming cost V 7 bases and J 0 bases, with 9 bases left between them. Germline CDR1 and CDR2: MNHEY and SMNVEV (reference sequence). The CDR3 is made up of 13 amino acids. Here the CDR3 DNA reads TGTGCCAGCAAACCCAGGGTGAACACTGAAGCTTTCTTT. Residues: CASKPRVNTEAFF.

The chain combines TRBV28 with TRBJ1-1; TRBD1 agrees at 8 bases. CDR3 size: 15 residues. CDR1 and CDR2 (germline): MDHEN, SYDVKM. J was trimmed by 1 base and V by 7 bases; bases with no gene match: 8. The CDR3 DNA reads TGTGCCAGCAATCGTCCCGGGACAGGGAACACTGAAGCTTTCTTT. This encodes CASNRPGTGNTEAFF.

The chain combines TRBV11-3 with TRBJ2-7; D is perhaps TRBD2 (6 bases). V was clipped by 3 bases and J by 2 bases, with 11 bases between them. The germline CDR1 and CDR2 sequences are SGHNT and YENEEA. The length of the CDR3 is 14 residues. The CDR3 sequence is CASSFGSGAYEQYF. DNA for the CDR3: TGTGCCAGCAGCTTCGGGTCGGGAGCCTACGAGCAGTACTTC.

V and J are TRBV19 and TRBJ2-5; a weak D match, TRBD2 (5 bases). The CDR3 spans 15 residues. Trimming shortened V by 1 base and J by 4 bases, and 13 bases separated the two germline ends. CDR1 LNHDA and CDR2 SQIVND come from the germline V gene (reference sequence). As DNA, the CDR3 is TGTGCCAGTAGTATAGCATCTGTGGGGAGAGAGACCCAGTACTTC. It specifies CASSIASVGRETQYF.

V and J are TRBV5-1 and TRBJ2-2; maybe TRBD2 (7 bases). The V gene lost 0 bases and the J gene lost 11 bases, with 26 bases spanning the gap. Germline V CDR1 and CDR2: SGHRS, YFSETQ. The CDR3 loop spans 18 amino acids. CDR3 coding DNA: TGCGCCAGCAGCTTGGGTGATCGACCCTTCCGGGGGGCCGATGAGCTGTTTTTT. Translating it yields CASSLGDRPFRGADELFF.

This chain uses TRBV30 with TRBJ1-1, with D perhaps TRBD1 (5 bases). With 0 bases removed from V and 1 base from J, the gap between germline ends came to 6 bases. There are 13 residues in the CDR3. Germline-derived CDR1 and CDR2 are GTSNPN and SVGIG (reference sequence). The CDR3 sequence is CAWSVGGNTEAFF. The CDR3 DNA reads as TGTGCCTGGAGTGTGGGGGGGAACACTGAAGCTTTCTTT.

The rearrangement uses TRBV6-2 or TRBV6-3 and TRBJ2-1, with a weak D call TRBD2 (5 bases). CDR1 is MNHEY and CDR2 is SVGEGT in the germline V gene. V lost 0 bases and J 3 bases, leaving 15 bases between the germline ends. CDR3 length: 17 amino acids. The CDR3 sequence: CASSYSEGRKSYNEQFF. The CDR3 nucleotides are TGTGCCAGCAGTTACTCCGAGGGTCGGAAAAGCTACAATGAGCAGTTCTTC.

DNA of the CDR3: TGCGCCAGCAGCCAAGTCTGGACCGGGACAGGGGGGGTAGGCAATCAGCCCCAGCATTTT. It is translated as CASSQVWTGTGGVGNQPQHF. The chain joins TRBV4-3 to TRBJ1-5, with TRBD1 identical over 11 bases. The V gene end was trimmed by 1 base and the J gene end by 2 bases; junction bases not matched to a gene: 13. Germline loops: CDR1 LGHNA, CDR2 YSLEER. The CDR3 is 20 residues long.

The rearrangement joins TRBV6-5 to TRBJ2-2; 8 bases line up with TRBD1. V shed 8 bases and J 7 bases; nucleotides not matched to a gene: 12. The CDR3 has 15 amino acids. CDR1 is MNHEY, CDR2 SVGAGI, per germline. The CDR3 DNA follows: TGTGCCAGCCGGGACAGGACGACTAGGAGCGGGGAGCTGTTTTTT. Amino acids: CASRDRTTRSGELFF.

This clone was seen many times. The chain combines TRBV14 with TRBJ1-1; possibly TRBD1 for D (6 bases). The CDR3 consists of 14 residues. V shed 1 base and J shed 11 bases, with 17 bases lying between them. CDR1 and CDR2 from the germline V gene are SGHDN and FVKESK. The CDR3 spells CASSQAMPGATAFF. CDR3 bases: TGTGCCAGCAGCCAAGCAATGCCAGGGGCAACGGCTTTCTTT.

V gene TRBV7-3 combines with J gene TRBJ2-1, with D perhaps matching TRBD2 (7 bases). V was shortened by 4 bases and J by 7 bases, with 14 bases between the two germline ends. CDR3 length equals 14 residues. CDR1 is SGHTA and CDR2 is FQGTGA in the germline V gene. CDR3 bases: TGTGCCAGCAGCTCCACGGGGGGCGGGAATGAGCAGTTCTTC. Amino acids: CASSSTGGGNEQFF.

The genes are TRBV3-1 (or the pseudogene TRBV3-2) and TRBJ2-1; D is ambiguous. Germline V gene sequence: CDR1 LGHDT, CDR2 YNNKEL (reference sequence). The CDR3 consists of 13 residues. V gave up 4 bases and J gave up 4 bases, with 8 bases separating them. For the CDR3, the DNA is TGTGCCAGCAGCCTGACTGTTTACAATGAGCAGTTCTTC. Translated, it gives CASSLTVYNEQFF.

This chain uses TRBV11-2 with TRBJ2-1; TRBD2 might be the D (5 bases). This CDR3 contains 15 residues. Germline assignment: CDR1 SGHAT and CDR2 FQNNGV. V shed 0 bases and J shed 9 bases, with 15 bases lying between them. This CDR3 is CASSLEGSTTGEQFF. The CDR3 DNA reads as TGTGCCAGCAGCTTAGAGGGGTCGACTACCGGTGAGCAGTTCTTC.

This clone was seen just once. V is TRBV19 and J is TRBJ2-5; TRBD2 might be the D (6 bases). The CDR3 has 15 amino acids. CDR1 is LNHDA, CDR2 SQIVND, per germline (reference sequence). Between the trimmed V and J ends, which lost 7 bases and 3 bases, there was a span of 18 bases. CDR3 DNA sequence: TGTGCCAGTAAGGATGGCGGGGCGGGGAAAGAGACCCAGTACTTC. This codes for CASKDGGAGKETQYF.

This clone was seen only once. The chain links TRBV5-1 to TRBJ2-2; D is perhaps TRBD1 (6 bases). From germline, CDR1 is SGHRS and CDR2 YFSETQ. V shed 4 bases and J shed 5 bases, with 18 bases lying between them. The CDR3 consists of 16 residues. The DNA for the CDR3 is TGCGCCAGCAGCCAAATCGCAGGGGATCGGACCGGGGAGCTGTTTTTT. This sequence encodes CASSQIAGDRTGELFF.

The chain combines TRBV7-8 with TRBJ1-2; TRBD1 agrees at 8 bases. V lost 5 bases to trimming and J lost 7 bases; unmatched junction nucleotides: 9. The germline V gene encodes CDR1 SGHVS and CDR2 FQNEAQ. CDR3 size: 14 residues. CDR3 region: CASSLLQGASGYTF. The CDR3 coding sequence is TGTGCCAGCAGCCTCCTCCAGGGGGCGAGTGGCTACACCTTC.

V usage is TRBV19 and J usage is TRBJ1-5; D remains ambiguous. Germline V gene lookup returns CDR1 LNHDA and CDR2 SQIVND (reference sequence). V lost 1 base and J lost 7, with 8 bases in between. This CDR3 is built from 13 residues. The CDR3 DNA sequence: TGTGCCAGTAGTATAGGTGTAAGCCAGCCCCAGCATTTT. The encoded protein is CASSIGVSQPQHF.

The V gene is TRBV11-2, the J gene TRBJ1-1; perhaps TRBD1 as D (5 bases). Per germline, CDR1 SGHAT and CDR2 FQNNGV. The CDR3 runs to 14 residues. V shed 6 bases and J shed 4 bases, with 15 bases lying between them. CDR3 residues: CASREAGVSTEAFF. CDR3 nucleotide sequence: TGTGCCAGCAGAGAGGCGGGGGTCAGCACTGAAGCTTTCTTT.

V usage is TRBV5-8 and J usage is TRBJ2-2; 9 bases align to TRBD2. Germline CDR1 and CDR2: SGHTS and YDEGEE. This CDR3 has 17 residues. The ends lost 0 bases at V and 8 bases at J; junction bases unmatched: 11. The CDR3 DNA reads TGTGCCAGCAGCTTGGAAGCGGACAGCGGGGGGCGTGGGGAGCTGTTTTTT. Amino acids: CASSLEADSGGRGELFF. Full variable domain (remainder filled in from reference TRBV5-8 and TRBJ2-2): EAGVTQSPTHLIKTRGQQATLRCSPISGHTSVYWYQQALGLGLQFLLWYDEGEERNRGNFPPRFSGRQFPNYSSELNVNALELEDSALYLCASSLEADSGGRGELFFGEGSRLTVL.

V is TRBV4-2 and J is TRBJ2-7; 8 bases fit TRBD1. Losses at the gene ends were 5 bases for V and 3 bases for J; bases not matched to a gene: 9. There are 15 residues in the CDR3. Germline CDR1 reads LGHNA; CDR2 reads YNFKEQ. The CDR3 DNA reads TGTGCCAGCAGCGAGCAAGCAGGGGGCAACTACGAGCAGTACTTC. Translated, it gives CASSEQAGGNYEQYF.

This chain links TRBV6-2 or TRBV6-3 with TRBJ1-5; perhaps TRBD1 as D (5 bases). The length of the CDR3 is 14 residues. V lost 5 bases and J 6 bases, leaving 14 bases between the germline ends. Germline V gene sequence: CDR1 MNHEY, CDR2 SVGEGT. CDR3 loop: CASSHWGVSQPQHF. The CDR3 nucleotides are TGTGCCAGCAGTCACTGGGGGGTGAGTCAGCCCCAGCATTTT.

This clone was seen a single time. CDR3 nucleotide sequence: TGTGCCAGCAGCCTCAGGGTAACTCAAGTGGGGACCCAGTACTTC. It translates to CASSLRVTQVGTQYF. The chain combines TRBV5-6 with TRBJ2-5; D perhaps matches TRBD1 (5 bases). The CDR3 contains 15 residues. Trimming took off 4 bases at V and 7 bases at J, with 20 bases between the two ends. CDR1 is SGHDT and CDR2 is YYEEEE in the germline V gene. Combining the CDR3 with reference TRBV5-6 and TRBJ2-5 gives the whole variable domain DAGVTQSPTHLIKTRGQQVTLRCSPKSGHDTVSWYQQALGQGPQFIFQYYEEEERQRGNFPDRFSGHQFPNYSSELNVNALLLGDSALYLCASSLRVTQVGTQYFGPGTRLLVL.

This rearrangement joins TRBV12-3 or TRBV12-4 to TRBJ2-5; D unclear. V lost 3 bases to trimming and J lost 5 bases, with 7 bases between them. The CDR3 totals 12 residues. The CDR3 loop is CASSLSMETQYF. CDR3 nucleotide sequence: TGTGCCAGCAGTTTGTCTATGGAGACCCAGTACTTC.

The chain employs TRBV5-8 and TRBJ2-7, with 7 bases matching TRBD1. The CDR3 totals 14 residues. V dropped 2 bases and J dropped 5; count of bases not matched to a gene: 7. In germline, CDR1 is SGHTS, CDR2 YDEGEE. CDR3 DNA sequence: TGTGCCAGCAGCTTTCGGACAGGTTTGGACGAGCAGTACTTC. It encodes CASSFRTGLDEQYF.

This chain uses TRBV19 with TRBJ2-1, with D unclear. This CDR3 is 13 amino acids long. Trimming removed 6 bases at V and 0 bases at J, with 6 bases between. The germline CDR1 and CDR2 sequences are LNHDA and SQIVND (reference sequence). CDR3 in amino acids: CASSHPSYNEQFF. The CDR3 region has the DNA TGTGCCAGTAGCCATCCCTCCTACAATGAGCAGTTCTTC.

CDR3 protein: CASTQGREKLFF. The CDR3 DNA sequence: TGTGCCAGTACCCAGGGGAGAGAAAAACTGTTTTTT. The chain couples TRBV19 to TRBJ1-4; D is perhaps TRBD1 (6 bases). Germline assignment: CDR1 LNHDA and CDR2 SQIVND (reference sequence). The V end was cut by 7 bases, the J end by 8 bases, with 11 bases between. The CDR3 runs 12 residues.